The T cell receptor beta chain described here comes from a study of blood T cell repertoires in COVID-19. The overall study: Researchers got acute and convalescent COVID-19 samples from the United States, Italy and Spain.

CDR1 MNHEY and CDR2 SMNVEV come from the germline V gene (reference sequence). The CDR3 runs 14 residues. With 6 bases removed from V and 1 base from J, the gap between germline ends came to 12 bases. As handled by the study authors: Amplified reference gene primers provided the basis for estimating nucleated cell counts. Clones were sequenced by immunoSEQ multiplex PCR, and TCRdb holds only the in-frame ones, with some missing. V and J calls and clone size are those listed in that table; D and trimming were worked out from the DNA. The sample yields tens of thousands of clones, around 84% seen once.

The TCR sequence derives from a woman over 75 in a cohort sampled during active or convalescent COVID-19. This chain connects TRBV27 to TRBJ2-5; D possibly corresponds to TRBD2 (6 bases). The specimen sequenced was peripheral blood. CDR3 protein: CASRPGLIQETQYF. In DNA form, the CDR3 reads TGTGCCAGCAGGCCGGGACTCATCCAAGAGACCCAGTACTTC.